Presented here are 4 T cell receptor beta chains from one specimen sequenced in a study of T cell responses to AZD1222 COVID-19 vaccine (dated by TCRdb to the early 2020s). Interpreted using the paper, the time point label stands for: baseline before first vaccination. Libraries were constructed by the immunoSEQ multiplex PCR assay. Sourced from immuneACCESS, this table was stored by TCRdb with only in-frame sequences that have V and J called. A share of the clones is absent; for the studies checked, an unresolved V gene accounts for under half, and the remainder has no known explanation. Within this sample are around 91,000 clones, with roughly 90% of them counted one time only. 15% to 20% of the sample goes to the ten largest clones. Sample: peripheral blood, taken on day 0 of AZD1222 vaccination. Receptors originate from an adult in good health.

V is TRBV19 and J is TRBJ1-1, with 8 bases identical to TRBD1. This CDR3 has 13 residues. In germline, CDR1 is LNHDA, CDR2 SQIVND (reference sequence). After removal of 6 bases from V and 9 bases from J, the junction contained 9 bases not matched to a gene. CDR3 DNA sequence: TGTGCCAGTAGACTAGGGGACAGGACGAAAGCTTTCTTT. It encodes CASRLGDRTKAFF.

V gene TRBV12-3 or TRBV12-4 combines with J gene TRBJ1-1, with D tentatively TRBD1 (5 bases). The CDR3 contains 12 residues. Trimming removed 5 bases at V and 13 bases at J, with 17 bases between. The CDR3 sequence: CASSVWSGQGFF. The CDR3 DNA is TGTGCCAGCAGTGTTTGGTCGGGGCAGGGTTTCTTT.

The gene calls are TRBV11-1 and TRBJ2-5, with D possibly being TRBD1 or TRBD2 (5 bases each). CDR1 SGHAT and CDR2 FQDESV come from the germline V gene (reference sequence). Trimming cost V 3 bases and J 2 bases, with 13 bases left between them. CDR3 length: 15 amino acids. The CDR3 loop is CASSFTDSGQETQYF. In nucleotides, the CDR3 is TGTGCCAGCAGCTTCACCGACAGCGGTCAAGAGACCCAGTACTTC.

The chain couples TRBV24-1 to TRBJ1-1; D uncertain. Trimming removed 5 bases from V and 1 base from J, with 13 bases in between. Germline assignment: CDR1 KGHDR and CDR2 SFDVKD. The CDR3 has 15 residues. The CDR3 here is CATSVPSQENTEAFF. The DNA of the CDR3 is TGTGCCACCAGTGTCCCCTCACAAGAGAACACTGAAGCTTTCTTT.